The clone carrying this TCR beta chain has more than one count but fewer than ten. The table came from immunoSEQ multiplex PCR; TCRdb's copy has only in-frame clones and leaves some out. The table records over 15,000 clones, 35% to 40% of them present only once. Co-plating was performed using roughly 200,000 CFSE-labeled responder cells and roughly 200,000 irradiated, violet-dye-labeled stimulator cells. This record comes from a study of graft-versus-host responses after intestinal transplantation. Study-level background: Multivisceral, liver-intestinal, or isolated intestinal grafts were transplanted into recipients. Recipients uniformly received anti-thymocyte globulin induction, followed by tacrolimus and steroids for 2 to 4 years.

The germline CDR1 and CDR2 sequences are SQVTM and ANQGSEA. The trim removed 6 bases at V and 5 bases at J, leaving 5 bases unmatched. CDR3 size: 14 residues. Study-wide findings and caveats: When patients had graft-donor T cell macrochimerism, their allografts held high graft-versus-host to host-versus-graft clonal ratios.

This specimen was alloreactive CD4+ T cells from a mixed lymphocyte reaction culture, taken before transplantation. The subset denotes: CFSE-low proliferating T cells sorted from approximately 6-day pre-transplant mixed lymphocyte reaction (GvH or HvG direction). The TCR originated in a human patient who was an organ donor for intestinal transplantation. J is TRBJ2-3 and V is TRBV29-1; 13 bases agree with TRBD2. The CDR3 nucleotides are TGCAGCGTCGCCGGACTAGCGGGGGAAGATACGCAGTATTTT. Translated, it gives CSVAGLAGEDTQYF.